Shown below are 7 T cell receptor beta chains from a single sample sequenced in a study of CD8 T cells in Susac syndrome. cDNA came from around 0.54 to 1 ug RNA primed by random hexamers. MiXCR was run by TCRdb on the immunoSEQ multiplex PCR reads, yielding one entry per CDR3 protein. The data show tens of thousands of distinct CDR3 sequences, around 93% seen once. The sample was CD8+ T cells from PBMCs. Source of these receptors: a human donor with multiple sclerosis.

The chain employs TRBV11-2 and TRBJ2-7; D is possibly TRBD1 (5 bases). Between the trimmed V and J ends, which lost 1 base and 3 bases, there was a span of 10 bases. CDR1 and CDR2 (germline): SGHAT, FQNNGV. The CDR3 sequence is 14 residues long. In DNA, the CDR3 is TGTGCCAGCAGCTTAGTTACAGGAGACTACGAGCAGTACTTC. Translating it yields CASSLVTGDYEQYF. The complete variable domain, with remaining parts taken from reference TRBV11-2 and TRBJ2-7, reads EAGVAQSPRYKIIEKRQSVAFWCNPISGHATLYWYQQILGQGPKLLIQFQNNGVVDDSQLPKDRFSAERLKGVDSTLKIQPAKLEDSAVYLCASSLVTGDYEQYFGPGTRLTVT.

This clonotype was detected once. V gene TRBV4-2 combines with J gene TRBJ2-2; no definite D call. CDR3 length equals 15 residues. Germline V gene data show CDR1 as LGHNA and CDR2 as YNFKEQ. V was clipped by 1 base and J by 1 base, with 7 bases between them. The CDR3 region is CASSQVAENTGELFF. CDR3 sequence (DNA): TGTGCCAGCAGCCAAGTGGCCGAGAACACCGGGGAGCTGTTTTTT.

In DNA form, the CDR3 reads TGTGCCAGCAGCCCGCCGGGCCTAACTCCAGCTAACTATGGCTACACCTTC. Translating gives CASSPPGLTPANYGYTF. The chain carries TRBV7-9 and TRBJ1-2; D is unresolved. The CDR3 spans 17 residues. Trimming took off 5 bases at V and 0 bases at J, with 19 bases between the two ends. Germline CDR1 and CDR2: SEHNR and FQNEAQ (reference sequence). The entire variable domain, with the rest obtained from reference TRBV7-9 and TRBJ1-2, is as follows: DTGVSQNPRHKITKRGQNVTFRCDPISEHNRLYWYRQTLGQGPEFLTYFQNEAQLEKSRLLSDRFSAERPKGSFSTLEIQRTEQGDSAMYLCASSPPGLTPANYGYTFGSGTRLTVV.

This clonotype was seen only once. The genes are TRBV20-1 and TRBJ2-2; possibly TRBD2 for D (7 bases). Per the germline V gene, CDR1 is DFQATT and CDR2 is SNEGSKA (reference sequence). The CDR3 runs 15 residues. Trimming pared 1 base from V and 7 bases from J, leaving 16 bases between. The CDR3 nucleotides read TGCAGTGCTAGAGTTGGGGGGGCAGAAAGCGGGGAGCTGTTTTTT. This gives the protein CSARVGGAESGELFF.

The chain has TRBV19 and TRBJ1-1; possible D gene TRBD1, 5 bases. The CDR3 runs 12 residues. The germline gives CDR1 LNHDA, CDR2 SQIVND (reference sequence). Trimming shortened V by 6 bases and J by 5 bases, and 10 bases separated the two germline ends. CDR3 in DNA: TGTGCCAGTAGCGTGGGGGGAACTGAAGCTTTCTTT. Its translation: CASSVGGTEAFF.

V and J are TRBV19 and TRBJ1-1; 8 positions match TRBD1. This CDR3 comprises 14 residues. V dropped 1 base and J dropped 5; count of bases not matched to a gene: 3. In germline, CDR1 is LNHDA, CDR2 SQIVND (reference sequence). CDR3 bases: TGTGCCAGTAGTATAGTCGGACAGGGAACTGAAGCTTTCTTT. Protein product: CASSIVGQGTEAFF.

V gene TRBV5-1 combines with J gene TRBJ1-2; D unresolved. Germline lookup yields CDR1 SGHRS and CDR2 YFSETQ. CDR3 size: 14 residues. V was clipped by 7 bases and J by 3 bases, with 16 bases between them. As DNA, the CDR3 is TGCGCCAGCCAACTGAACGGGATTGACTATGGCTACACCTTC. It yields the protein CASQLNGIDYGYTF.